These 27 T cell receptor beta chains were all obtained from the same sample, sequenced in a study of T cell repertoires in cytomegalovirus infection. One entry per CDR3 protein, called by TCRdb with MiXCR from the reads. The table shows fewer than 350,000 distinct CDR3 sequences, with over 7.5% occurring only once. Sequencing was performed on PBMCs. The receptors were sampled from a human donor in good health (CMV status not recorded). Some clones in this sample may be carry-over from other donors' samples.

This clonotype occurred many times. This chain joins TRBV7-9 and TRBJ1-1, with 10 positions matching TRBD1. J was trimmed by 4 bases and V by 2 bases; bases with no gene match: 4. CDR1 and CDR2 from the germline V gene are SEHNR and FQNEAQ (reference sequence). The CDR3 has 15 amino acids. CDR3 nucleotide sequence: TGTGCCAGCAGCTTATCGAGGACAGGGGGCACTGAAGCTTTCTTT. Its translation is CASSLSRTGGTEAFF.

This clonotype was detected ten times or more. This chain uses TRBV7-9 with TRBJ2-6, with D uncertain. This CDR3 has 17 residues. Germline V gives CDR1 SEHNR, CDR2 FQNEAQ (reference sequence). Between the trimmed V and J ends, which lost 4 bases and 6 bases, there was a span of 19 bases. The CDR3 nucleotides read TGTGCCAGCAGCTCCAATCCCACGGCAGTGAAGGCCAACGTCCTGACTTTC. Amino acid sequence: CASSSNPTAVKANVLTF.

The rearrangement joins TRBV4-1 to TRBJ1-4; D is possibly TRBD1 (6 bases). Germline CDR1 and CDR2: MGHRA and YSYEKL. The germline V and J ends were trimmed by 5 bases and 8 bases, with 12 bases remaining between them. This CDR3 has 13 amino acids. The chain's CDR3 is CASSDGGLEKLFF. The CDR3 region has the DNA TGCGCCAGCAGCGATGGGGGCTTGGAAAAACTGTTTTTT.

In its sample, this clonotype was seen a few times. The chain couples TRBV6-2 or TRBV6-3 to TRBJ2-5; D remains unclear. Germline assignment: CDR1 MNHEY and CDR2 SVGEGT. This CDR3 contains 14 residues. V was clipped by 9 bases and J by 5 bases, with 19 bases between them. The CDR3, as DNA: TGTGCCAGTAGGCCATGGCTGGTGGTGGAGACCCAGTACTTC. Its translation is CASRPWLVVETQYF.

This clonotype showed up many times. The chain couples TRBV27 to TRBJ1-2; D call uncertain. The CDR3 is made up of 14 amino acids. With 7 bases removed from V and 0 bases from J, the gap between germline ends came to 12 bases. Germline V gene data show CDR1 as MNHEY and CDR2 as SMNVEV (reference sequence). CDR3 bases: TGTGCCAGCAAAGTTTTAGGATCTAACTATGGCTACACCTTC. This codes for CASKVLGSNYGYTF.

This chain uses TRBV6-2 or TRBV6-3 with TRBJ2-2, with D perhaps assigned TRBD1 or TRBD2 (6 bases each). V lost 6 bases to trimming and J lost 2 bases, with 16 bases between them. Germline V lookup: CDR1 MNHEY, CDR2 SVGEGT. This CDR3 contains 16 residues. The CDR3 DNA is TGTGCCAGCAGAGAGACTGGGGGGCGAAACACCGGGGAGCTGTTTTTT. Its translation: CASRETGGRNTGELFF.

The J gene is TRBJ2-7, the V gene TRBV27; 7 bases agree with TRBD2. Looked up from germline, CDR1 is MNHEY and CDR2 is SMNVEV (reference sequence). V shed 4 bases and J 4 bases; nucleotides not matched to a gene: 13. CDR3 length: 16 residues. In DNA, the CDR3 is TGTGCCAGCAGTTGGGACTCGAGCGGGACTGGATACGAGCAGTACTTC. Amino acid sequence: CASSWDSSGTGYEQYF.

This clonotype was counted between two and nine times. This rearrangement joins TRBV7-8 to TRBJ1-4; D is undetermined. Germline V gene lookup returns CDR1 SGHVS and CDR2 FQNEAQ. V was cut by 5 bases and J by 4 bases, with 17 bases left in between. The CDR3 runs 16 residues. DNA for the CDR3: TGTGCCAGCAGCCCGTGGGATACAGCCATTAATGAAAAACTGTTTTTT. It codes for CASSPWDTAINEKLFF.

This clonotype has more than one count but fewer than ten. V is TRBV7-8 and J is TRBJ1-5; D call uncertain. Germline values: CDR1 SGHVS, CDR2 FQNEAQ. V lost 2 bases, J lost 0 bases, and 11 bases lay in between. The CDR3 totals 16 residues. The CDR3 DNA reads TGTGCCAGCAGCTTAAGGGCTGGATATAGCAATCAGCCCCAGCATTTT. Translation: CASSLRAGYSNQPQHF.

CDR3 region: CARSLLNSSTDTQYF. The CDR3 DNA follows: TGTGCCAGAAGTCTCCTTAACTCTAGCACAGATACGCAGTATTTT. The V gene is TRBV7-7, the J gene TRBJ2-3; D remains ambiguous. Deletions cut 9 bases from V and 0 bases from J, with 16 bases between. Looked up from germline, CDR1 is SSHAT and CDR2 is FNYEAQ (reference sequence). The CDR3 consists of 15 residues.

Only a few counts were recorded for this clonotype. The chain recombines TRBV25-1 with TRBJ2-3; the D is unclear. The ends were cut back, 1 base at V and 0 bases at J, with 8 bases in the middle. This CDR3 spans 15 amino acids. Germline assignment: CDR1 MGHDK and CDR2 SYGVNS. DNA of the CDR3: TGTGCCAGCAGTGAATTTACCCGGAGCACAGATACGCAGTATTTT. Translated: CASSEFTRSTDTQYF.

This clonotype was recorded a few times. The genes are TRBV7-2 and TRBJ1-1, with 7 bases lining up with TRBD1. The CDR3 sequence is 13 residues long. Germline V gives CDR1 SGHTA, CDR2 FQGNSA. With 6 bases clipped from V and 7 bases from J, the junction kept 8 bases outside the gene matches. The CDR3 loop reads CASSSTGAGEAFF. In DNA, the CDR3 is TGTGCCAGCAGTTCTACAGGGGCGGGTGAAGCTTTCTTT.

This clonotype was recorded many times. The chain uses TRBV7-8 and TRBJ2-1; 7 positions match TRBD1. This CDR3 contains 17 residues. The junction had 6 bases not matched to a gene; V was cut back by 0 bases and J by 1 base. Germline loops: CDR1 SGHVS, CDR2 FQNEAQ. For the CDR3, the DNA is TGTGCCAGCAGCTTAGCAGGGGGCTTAAGGTCCTACAATGAGCAGTTCTTC. This sequence encodes CASSLAGGLRSYNEQFF.

This clonotype appeared many times. The genes are TRBV7-2 and TRBJ2-3; TRBD2 agrees at 9 bases. CDR3 length: 16 residues. The J segment lost 5 bases and the V segment lost 5 bases, leaving 11 bases of the junction unmatched. CDR1 is SGHTA and CDR2 is FQGNSA in the germline V gene. The CDR3 sequence: CASSRGPAGGGDTQYF. The CDR3 nucleotides read TGTGCCAGCAGCCGAGGCCCAGCGGGAGGTGGAGATACGCAGTATTTT.

This clonotype was detected a few times. J is TRBJ1-2 and V is TRBV25-1; perhaps TRBD1 as D (5 bases). The CDR3 runs 13 residues. The V end was cut by 4 bases, the J end by 7 bases, with 13 bases between. Germline lookup yields CDR1 MGHDK and CDR2 SYGVNS. The CDR3 DNA is TGTGCCAGCAGTGTAGGAGGGGCTCGTGGCTACACCTTC. It specifies CASSVGGARGYTF.

The chain has TRBV7-4 and TRBJ1-3; 8 bases are shared with TRBD1. Germline V lookup: CDR1 SGHVT, CDR2 SQSDAQ. The CDR3 has 17 amino acids. V gave up 6 bases and J gave up 0 bases; unmatched junction bases: 10. CDR3 sequence reads: CASSLTGTGRSGNTIYF. The CDR3 DNA sequence: TGTGCCAGCAGTTTAACCGGGACAGGTCGCTCTGGAAACACCATATATTTT.

In its sample, this clonotype was seen many times. The CDR3 loop is CASSPTGGENYGYTF. In DNA form, the CDR3 reads TGTGCCAGCAGCCCAACAGGCGGGGAGAACTATGGCTACACCTTC. J is TRBJ1-2 and V is TRBV28, with D tentatively TRBD1 (5 bases). Trimming left V 6 bases short and J 2 bases short, with 16 bases between. This CDR3 region has 15 residues. Germline CDR1 MDHEN, CDR2 SYDVKM.

This clonotype has a handful of counts. The chain combines TRBV7-6 with TRBJ2-5; 8 nucleotides agree with TRBD1. Trimming removed 2 bases from V and 2 bases from J; junction bases left unmatched: 4. This CDR3 contains 15 residues. Germline V lookup: CDR1 SGHVS, CDR2 FNYEAQ. The CDR3 DNA sequence: TGTGCCAGCAGCTTAACAGGGGGTAATCAAGAGACCCAGTACTTC. This translates into CASSLTGGNQETQYF.

In DNA, the CDR3 is TGTGCCAGCAGTAAACAGACAGGGGGCGTTGAAGCTTTCTTT. Translated: CASSKQTGGVEAFF. The chain couples TRBV6-1 to TRBJ1-1; 10 bases agree with TRBD1. With 5 bases clipped from V and 7 bases from J, the junction kept 7 bases outside the gene matches. Germline V lookup: CDR1 MNHNS, CDR2 SASEGT. The CDR3 extends over 14 amino acids.

The J gene is TRBJ2-3, the V gene TRBV5-6, with D perhaps TRBD1 or TRBD2 (5 bases each). With 3 bases removed from V and 10 bases from J, the gap between germline ends came to 12 bases. CDR1 and CDR2 (germline): SGHDT, YYEEEE. The CDR3 is 12 amino acids. This CDR3 is CASSSGPPAQYF. CDR3 nucleotides: TGTGCCAGCAGCTCGGGGCCGCCCGCGCAGTATTTT. Full variable domain (missing parts from reference TRBV5-6 and TRBJ2-3): DAGVTQSPTHLIKTRGQQVTLRCSPKSGHDTVSWYQQALGQGPQFIFQYYEEEERQRGNFPDRFSGHQFPNYSSELNVNALLLGDSALYLCASSSGPPAQYFGPGTRLTVL.

Comments on this clonotype: The CDR3 does not close with the conserved phenylalanine or tryptophan, likely indicating a read error. The rearrangement joins TRBV7-4 to TRBJ2-1; 8 bases align to TRBD2. The CDR3 consists of 22 residues. The V segment lost 3 bases and the J segment 0 bases; nucleotides outside the gene matches: 22. Germline V gene lookup returns CDR1 SGHVT and CDR2 SQSDAQ. The CDR3 region has the DNA TGTGCCAGCAGCTTTCGAGGGGGTCTCCCGCCACTAGCGGACCTCTCCTACAATGAGCAGTTCTAC. This codes for CASSFRGGLPPLADLSYNEQFY.

CDR3 residues: CSASPTGTGSHYGYTF. The DNA for the CDR3 is TGCAGTGCTAGCCCAACAGGGACAGGGTCCCACTATGGCTACACCTTC. The genes are TRBV20-1 and TRBJ1-2, with TRBD1 matching 9 bases. This CDR3 comprises 16 residues. The germline V gene has CDR1 DFQATT and CDR2 SNEGSKA (reference sequence). V was pared by 3 bases and J by 3 bases, with 11 bases of the junction left unmatched.

V gene TRBV6-2 or TRBV6-3 combines with J gene TRBJ2-7, with TRBD1 matching over 7 bases. CDR1 is MNHEY and CDR2 is SVGEGT in the germline V gene. V was clipped by 2 bases and J by 4 bases; unmatched bases: 5. This CDR3 comprises 14 residues. For the CDR3, the DNA is TGTGCCAGCAGTTACGGGACAGCGGTTTACGAGCAGTACTTC. This encodes CASSYGTAVYEQYF.

This clonotype came up many times. The CDR3 loop reads CASSLDSSYEQYF. The CDR3 DNA reads as TGTGCCAGCAGCTTAGACAGCTCCTACGAGCAGTACTTC. This chain links TRBV7-2 with TRBJ2-7; D unclear. The V end lost 1 base, the J end lost 0 bases, and 4 bases lay between the germline ends. Per the germline V gene, CDR1 is SGHTA and CDR2 is FQGNSA. This CDR3 has 13 residues.

This clonotype was seen at least ten times. This chain links TRBV7-8 with TRBJ2-7; D perhaps matches TRBD1 (6 bases). The V gene lost 4 bases and the J gene lost 3 bases, with 13 bases spanning the gap. The CDR3 loop spans 14 amino acids. Germline V lookup: CDR1 SGHVS, CDR2 FQNEAQ. This CDR3 reads CASSSTGIGYEQYF. The CDR3 nucleotides are TGTGCCAGCAGCTCCACAGGGATCGGCTACGAGCAGTACTTC. Full variable domain (remainder filled in from reference TRBV7-8 and TRBJ2-7): GAGVSQSPRYKVAKRGQDVALRCDPISGHVSLFWYQQALGQGPEFLTYFQNEAQLDKSGLPSDRFFAERPEGSVSTLKIQRTQQEDSAVYLCASSSTGIGYEQYFGPGTRLTVT.

V and J are TRBV7-4 and TRBJ2-5; D possibly corresponds to TRBD1 (6 bases). CDR3 size: 13 residues. The ends were cut back, 5 bases at V and 4 bases at J, with 11 bases in the middle. Germline lookup yields CDR1 SGHVT and CDR2 SQSDAQ. CDR3 nucleotides: TGTGCCAGCAGCCGTCCAGGGGTAGAGACCCAGTACTTC. This sequence encodes CASSRPGVETQYF.

This clonotype was seen more than once but under ten times. The chain combines TRBV15 with TRBJ1-3, with D uncertain. Trimming removed 4 bases at V and 0 bases at J, with 10 bases between. The germline CDR1 and CDR2 sequences are LNHNV and YYDKDF (reference sequence). There are 15 residues in the CDR3. CDR3 sequence reads: CATSTSGHSGNTIYF. In nucleotides, the CDR3 is TGTGCCACCAGCACGTCCGGGCACTCTGGAAACACCATATATTTT.